This TCR beta chain was identified during a study of blood T cell repertoires in COVID-19. Looking at the study overall: COVID-19 samples from acute and convalescent phases originated in the United States, Italy and Spain. T cells, B-cell-depleted T cells, or PBMCs supplied cDNA or gDNA.

Original processing notes: Amplification with reference gene primers provided the estimates of nucleated cell counts. Data came from immunoSEQ multiplex PCR; TCRdb stores just in-frame clones and leaves some out. The DNA was the basis for D and trimming; V, J and clone size are from that table. The sample shows 100,000 to 150,000 clones, more than 70% of them seen only once. The CDR3 is 14 amino acids. Trimming stripped 6 bases from V and 0 bases from J, with 9 bases between. Germline lookup yields CDR1 LNHDA and CDR2 SQIVND (reference sequence). The chain has TRBV19 and TRBJ1-3; no clear D. The sequence was collected from a human donor in a cohort sampled during active COVID-19. The specimen sequenced was peripheral blood. The CDR3 is CASRTGSSGNTIYF. As DNA, the CDR3 is TGTGCCAGTAGGACGGGGAGCTCTGGAAACACCATATATTTT.